The 4 T cell receptor beta chains below were found in one sample sequenced in a study of blood T cell repertoires in COVID-19. Produced via immunoSEQ multiplex PCR; TCRdb's table is partial and in-frame only. The profile shows 35,000 to 50,000 clones, roughly 90% of them singletons. Sample: peripheral blood. The source of these receptors is a man aged 45-60 years with active COVID-19.

J is TRBJ2-2 and V is TRBV5-6, with unresolved D. The V end lost 4 bases, the J end lost 1 base, and 8 bases lay between the germline ends. This CDR3 has 14 residues. Germline V gene lookup returns CDR1 SGHDT and CDR2 YYEEEE. CDR3 loop: CASSALRNTGELFF. CDR3 coding DNA: TGTGCCAGCAGCGCCCTACGGAACACCGGGGAGCTGTTTTTT.

J is TRBJ1-1 and V is TRBV7-2; D unresolved. Germline CDR1 reads SGHTA; CDR2 reads FQGNSA. Trimming left V 4 bases short and J 1 base short, with 4 bases between. The CDR3 contains 12 residues. The CDR3 DNA reads TGTGCCAGCAGCTCCCAGAACACTGAAGCTTTCTTT. Protein product: CASSSQNTEAFF.

This clone showed up just a few times. J is TRBJ1-5 and V is TRBV7-9; 9 nucleotides align to TRBD1. Germline V gene lookup returns CDR1 SEHNR and CDR2 FQNEAQ (reference sequence). V was pared by 5 bases and J by 3 bases, with 11 bases of the junction left unmatched. The CDR3 spans 17 residues. The CDR3 region has the DNA TGTGCCAGCAGCCCCGACGAGGGACAGGGAAACAATCAGCCCCAGCATTTT. Amino acids: CASSPDEGQGNNQPQHF.

This chain links TRBV5-4 with TRBJ2-7; 9 nucleotides align to TRBD1. CDR1 and CDR2 from the germline V gene are SGHNT and YYREEE (reference sequence). V trimming: 4 bases; J trimming: 3 bases; junction bases outside the gene matches: 8. The CDR3 contains 15 residues. The CDR3 DNA reads as TGTGCCAGCAGCCCTGGACAGGGGACACTCTACGAGCAGTACTTC. This encodes CASSPGQGTLYEQYF.